This T cell receptor (beta chain) emerged from a study of blood T cell repertoires in COVID-19. Across the study: Acute and convalescent COVID-19 samples came from the United States, Italy and Spain.

The V end was cut by 1 base, the J end by 0 bases, with 10 bases between. Looked up from germline, CDR1 is MGHRA and CDR2 is YSYEKL. This CDR3 is 17 amino acids long. Using immunoSEQ multiplex PCR, the repertoire was profiled, and TCRdb retains in-frame clones only, with some absent. This sample yields more than 70,000 clones, of which around 86% are seen a single time; around a quarter belongs to the top ten. The TCR sequence derives from a human donor in a cohort sampled during active COVID-19. The chain links TRBV4-1 to TRBJ1-6, with a weak D call TRBD1 (5 bases). Sequencing was carried out using peripheral blood. This CDR3 is CASSQVPGGSYNSPLHF. The DNA for the CDR3 is TGCGCCAGCAGCCAAGTACCCGGGGGCTCCTATAATTCACCCCTCCACTTT.